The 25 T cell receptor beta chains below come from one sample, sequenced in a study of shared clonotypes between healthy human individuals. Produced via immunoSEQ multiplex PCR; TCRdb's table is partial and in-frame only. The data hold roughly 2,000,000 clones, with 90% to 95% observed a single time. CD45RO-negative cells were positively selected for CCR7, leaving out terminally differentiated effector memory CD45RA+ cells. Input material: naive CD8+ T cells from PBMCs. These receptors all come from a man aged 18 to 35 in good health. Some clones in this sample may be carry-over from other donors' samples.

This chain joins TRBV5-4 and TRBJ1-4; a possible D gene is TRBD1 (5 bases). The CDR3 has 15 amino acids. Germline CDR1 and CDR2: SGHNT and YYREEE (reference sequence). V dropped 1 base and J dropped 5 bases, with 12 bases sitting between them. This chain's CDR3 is CASSLFSGGNEKLFF. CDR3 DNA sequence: TGTGCCAGCAGCTTGTTCTCCGGGGGGAATGAAAAACTGTTTTTT.

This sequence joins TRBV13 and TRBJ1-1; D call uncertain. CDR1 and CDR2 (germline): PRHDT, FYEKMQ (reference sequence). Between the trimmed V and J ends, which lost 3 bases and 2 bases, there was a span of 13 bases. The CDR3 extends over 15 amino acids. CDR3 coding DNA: TGTGCCAGCAGCTTGGTCGGGCAGGCAAACACTGAAGCTTTCTTT. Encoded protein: CASSLVGQANTEAFF. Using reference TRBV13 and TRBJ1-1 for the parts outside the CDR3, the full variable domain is AAGVIQSPRHLIKEKRETATLKCYPIPRHDTVYWYQQGPGQDPQFLISFYEKMQSDKGSIPDRFSAQQFSDYHSELNMSSLELGDSALYFCASSLVGQANTEAFFGQGTRLTVV.

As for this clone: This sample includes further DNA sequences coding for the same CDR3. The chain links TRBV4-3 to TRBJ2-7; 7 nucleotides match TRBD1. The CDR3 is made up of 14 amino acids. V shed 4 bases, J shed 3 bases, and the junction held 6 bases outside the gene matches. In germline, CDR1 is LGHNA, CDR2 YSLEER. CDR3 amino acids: CASSPRQGSYEQYF. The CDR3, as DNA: TGCGCCAGCAGCCCTAGACAGGGAAGCTACGAGCAGTACTTC.

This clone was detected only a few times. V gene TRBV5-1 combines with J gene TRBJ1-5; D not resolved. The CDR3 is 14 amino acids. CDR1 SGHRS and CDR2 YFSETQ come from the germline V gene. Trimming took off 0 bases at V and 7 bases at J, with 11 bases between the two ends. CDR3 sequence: CASSLAAGLQPQHF. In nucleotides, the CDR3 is TGCGCCAGCAGCTTGGCGGCTGGGCTCCAGCCCCAGCATTTT. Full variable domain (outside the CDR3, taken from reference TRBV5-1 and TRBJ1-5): KAGVTQTPRYLIKTRGQQVTLSCSPISGHRSVSWYQQTPGQGLQFLFEYFSETQRNKGNFPGRFSGRQFSNSRSEMNVSTLELGDSALYLCASSLAAGLQPQHFGDGTRLSIL.

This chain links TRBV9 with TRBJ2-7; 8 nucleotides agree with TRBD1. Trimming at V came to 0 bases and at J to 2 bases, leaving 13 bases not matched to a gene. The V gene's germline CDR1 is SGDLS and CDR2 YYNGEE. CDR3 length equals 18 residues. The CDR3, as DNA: TGTGCCAGCAGCGTAGCAGTGATTCCCTCGACAGGGGCCTACGAGCAGTACTTC. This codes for CASSVAVIPSTGAYEQYF.

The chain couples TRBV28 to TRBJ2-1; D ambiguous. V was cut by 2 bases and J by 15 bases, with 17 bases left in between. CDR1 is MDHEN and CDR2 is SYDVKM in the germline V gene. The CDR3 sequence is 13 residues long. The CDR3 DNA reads TGTGCCAGCAGTTTAGTAGTGCGAGACTGGCTGTTCTTC. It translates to CASSLVVRDWLFF.

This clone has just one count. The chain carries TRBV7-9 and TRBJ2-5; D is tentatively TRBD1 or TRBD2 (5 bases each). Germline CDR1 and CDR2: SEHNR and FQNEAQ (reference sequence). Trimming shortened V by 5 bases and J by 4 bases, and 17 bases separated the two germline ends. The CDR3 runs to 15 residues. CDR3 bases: TGTGCCAGCAGCCCACCCTCGGGGCGCCTAGAGACCCAGTACTTC. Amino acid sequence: CASSPPSGRLETQYF.

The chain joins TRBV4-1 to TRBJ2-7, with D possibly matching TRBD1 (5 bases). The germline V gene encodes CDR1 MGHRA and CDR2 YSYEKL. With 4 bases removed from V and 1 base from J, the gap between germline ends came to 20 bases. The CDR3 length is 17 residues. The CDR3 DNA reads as TGCGCCAGCAGCCCATCCGGGTGGGGCGAGAGGTCCTACGAGCAGTACTTC. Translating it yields CASSPSGWGERSYEQYF.

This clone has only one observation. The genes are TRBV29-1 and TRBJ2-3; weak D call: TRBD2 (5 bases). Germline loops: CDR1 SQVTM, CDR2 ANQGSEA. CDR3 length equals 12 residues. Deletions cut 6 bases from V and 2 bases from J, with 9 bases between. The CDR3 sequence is CSVRENTDTQYF. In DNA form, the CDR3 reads TGCAGCGTCCGGGAAAACACAGATACGCAGTATTTT.

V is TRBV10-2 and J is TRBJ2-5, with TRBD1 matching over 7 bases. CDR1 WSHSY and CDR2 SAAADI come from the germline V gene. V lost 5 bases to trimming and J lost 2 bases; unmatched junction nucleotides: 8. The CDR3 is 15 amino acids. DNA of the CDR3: TGCGCCAGCAGTCCCAACAGGGGAGAACAAGAGACCCAGTACTTC. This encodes CASSPNRGEQETQYF.

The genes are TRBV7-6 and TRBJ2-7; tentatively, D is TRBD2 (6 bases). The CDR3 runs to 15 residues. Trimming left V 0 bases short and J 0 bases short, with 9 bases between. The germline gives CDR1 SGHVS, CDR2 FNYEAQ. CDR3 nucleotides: TGTGCCAGCAGCTTAGCGGACGGGAGCTCCTACGAGCAGTACTTC. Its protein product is CASSLADGSSYEQYF.

CDR3 protein: CASSIVAEQETQYF. The CDR3 nucleotides are TGTGCCAGTAGTATAGTAGCGGAACAAGAGACCCAGTACTTC. The chain links TRBV19 to TRBJ2-5; TRBD2 might be the D (6 bases). Germline V lookup: CDR1 LNHDA, CDR2 SQIVND (reference sequence). V lost 1 base to trimming and J lost 2 bases, with 8 bases between them. CDR3 size: 14 residues. The full variable domain, completed using reference TRBV19 and TRBJ2-5, is DGGITQSPKYLFRKEGQNVTLSCEQNLNHDAMYWYRQDPGQGLRLIYYSQIVNDFQKGDIAEGYSVSREKKESFPLTVTSAQKNPTAFYLCASSIVAEQETQYFGPGTRLLVL.

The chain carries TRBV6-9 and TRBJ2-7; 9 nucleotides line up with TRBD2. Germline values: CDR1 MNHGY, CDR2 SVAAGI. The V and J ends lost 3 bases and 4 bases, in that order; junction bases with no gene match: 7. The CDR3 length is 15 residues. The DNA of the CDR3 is TGTGCCAGCAGTTACGTAGCGGGAGTAGAGTACGAGCAGTACTTC. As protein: CASSYVAGVEYEQYF.

CDR3 in amino acids: CASSSRSPGEQYF. The CDR3 bases are TGTGCCAGCAGTTCCCGATCCCCCGGGGAGCAGTACTTC. V and J are TRBV28 and TRBJ2-7; D gene unclear. Germline CDR1 is MDHEN and CDR2 is SYDVKM. V was clipped by 4 bases and J by 7 bases, with 14 bases between them. This CDR3 contains 13 residues.

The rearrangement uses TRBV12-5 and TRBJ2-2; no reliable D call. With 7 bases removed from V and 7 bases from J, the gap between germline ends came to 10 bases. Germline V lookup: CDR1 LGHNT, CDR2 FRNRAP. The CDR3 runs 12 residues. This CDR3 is CASALFGGELFF. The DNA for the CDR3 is TGTGCTAGTGCCCTTTTTGGCGGGGAGCTGTTTTTT.

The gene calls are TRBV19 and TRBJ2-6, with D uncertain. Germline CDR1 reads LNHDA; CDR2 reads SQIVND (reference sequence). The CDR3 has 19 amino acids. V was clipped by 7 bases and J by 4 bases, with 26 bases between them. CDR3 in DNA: TGTGCCAGTACCCCGACCAGGTGGAACCCCGTACCCGGGGCCAACGTCCTGACTTTC. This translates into CASTPTRWNPVPGANVLTF. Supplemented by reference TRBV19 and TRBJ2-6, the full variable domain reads DGGITQSPKYLFRKEGQNVTLSCEQNLNHDAMYWYRQDPGQGLRLIYYSQIVNDFQKGDIAEGYSVSREKKESFPLTVTSAQKNPTAFYLCASTPTRWNPVPGANVLTFGAGSRLTVL.

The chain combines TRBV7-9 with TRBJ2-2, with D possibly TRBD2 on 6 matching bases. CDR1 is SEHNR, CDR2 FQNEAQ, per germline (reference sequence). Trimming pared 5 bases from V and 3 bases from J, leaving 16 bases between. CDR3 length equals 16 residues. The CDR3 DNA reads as TGTGCCAGCAGCCCCAGGGAGGAGGCGTACACCGGGGAGCTGTTTTTT. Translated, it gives CASSPREEAYTGELFF.

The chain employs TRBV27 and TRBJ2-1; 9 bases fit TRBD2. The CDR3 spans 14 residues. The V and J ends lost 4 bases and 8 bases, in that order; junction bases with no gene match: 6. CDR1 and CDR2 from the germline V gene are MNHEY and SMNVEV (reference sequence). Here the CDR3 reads CASSYAGGFHEQFF. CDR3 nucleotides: TGTGCCAGCAGTTATGCGGGAGGGTTTCATGAGCAGTTCTTC.

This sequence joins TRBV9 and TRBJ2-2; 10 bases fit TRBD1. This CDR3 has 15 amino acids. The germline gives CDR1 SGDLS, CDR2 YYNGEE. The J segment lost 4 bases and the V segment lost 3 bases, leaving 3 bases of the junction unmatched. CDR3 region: CASSAGQGSTGELFF. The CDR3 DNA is TGTGCCAGCAGCGCGGGACAGGGGAGCACCGGGGAGCTGTTTTTT.

The DNA of the CDR3 is TGTGCCCTCAGGAGGACCCAGCCTGAGACCCAGTACTTC. Amino acid sequence: CALRRTQPETQYF. The rearrangement links TRBV7-9 to TRBJ2-5; a possible D gene is TRBD2 (5 bases). There are 13 residues in the CDR3. Germline CDR1 SEHNR, CDR2 FQNEAQ (reference sequence). Trimming took off 11 bases at V and 5 bases at J, with 18 bases between the two ends. The full variable domain, in which reference TRBV7-9 and TRBJ2-5 provide the parts outside the CDR3, is DTGVSQNPRHKITKRGQNVTFRCDPISEHNRLYWYRQTLGQGPEFLTYFQNEAQLEKSRLLSDRFSAERPKGSFSTLEIQRTEQGDSAMYLCALRRTQPETQYFGPGTRLLVL.

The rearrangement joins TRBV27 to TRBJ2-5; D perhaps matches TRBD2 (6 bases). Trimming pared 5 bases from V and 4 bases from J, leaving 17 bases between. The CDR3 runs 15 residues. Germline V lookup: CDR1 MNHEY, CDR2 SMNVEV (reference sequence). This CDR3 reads CASSPTPPGRETQYF. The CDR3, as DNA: TGTGCCAGCAGTCCCACCCCGCCCGGGAGAGAGACCCAGTACTTC.

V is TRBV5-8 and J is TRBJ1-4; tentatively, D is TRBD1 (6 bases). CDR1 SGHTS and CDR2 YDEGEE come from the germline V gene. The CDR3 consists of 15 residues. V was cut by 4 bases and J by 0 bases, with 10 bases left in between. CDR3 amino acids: CASSARQATNEKLFF. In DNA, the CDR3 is TGTGCCAGCAGCGCACGACAGGCAACTAATGAAAAACTGTTTTTT.

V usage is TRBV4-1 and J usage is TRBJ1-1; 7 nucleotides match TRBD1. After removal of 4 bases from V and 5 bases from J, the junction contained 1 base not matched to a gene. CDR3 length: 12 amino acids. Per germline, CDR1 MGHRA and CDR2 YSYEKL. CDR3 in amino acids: CASSLGQTEAFF. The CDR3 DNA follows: TGCGCCAGCAGCCTGGGACAGACTGAAGCTTTCTTT.

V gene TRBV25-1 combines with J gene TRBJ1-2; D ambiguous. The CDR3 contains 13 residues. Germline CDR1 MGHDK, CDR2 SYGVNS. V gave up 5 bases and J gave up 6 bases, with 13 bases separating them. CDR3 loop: CASSIRESDGYTF. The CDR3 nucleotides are TGTGCCAGCAGTATAAGGGAATCGGATGGCTACACCTTC.

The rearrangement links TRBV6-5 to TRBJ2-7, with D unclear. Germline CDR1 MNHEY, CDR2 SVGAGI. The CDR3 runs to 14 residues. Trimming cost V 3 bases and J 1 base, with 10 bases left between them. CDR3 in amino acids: CASSYGPSSYEQYF. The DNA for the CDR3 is TGTGCCAGCAGTTATGGACCCAGTTCCTACGAGCAGTACTTC.